This entry concerns a single T cell receptor beta chain. Germline-derived CDR1 and CDR2 are MGHRA and YSYEKL. The CDR3 is 15 residues long. V lost 4 bases to trimming and J lost 3 bases, with 15 bases between them. The sample comes from a study of T cell changes during pregnancy in multiple sclerosis. Sequencing was performed with immunoSEQ multiplex PCR; in TCRdb, only in-frame clones are kept and a portion is missing. The table records around 39,000 clones, more than 85% of them present only once. The material sequenced was CD4+ T cells from peripheral blood mononuclear cells, taken in the third trimester of pregnancy. The chain couples TRBV4-1 to TRBJ1-1, with unresolved D. The clonotype originates from a female donor in good health, enrolled as a control in a pregnancy study. CDR3 sequence: CASSPNPRSYTEAFF. CDR3 DNA: TGCGCCAGCAGCCCTAACCCTCGGTCGTACACTGAAGCTTTCTTT.